A single sample gave rise to the 32 T cell receptor beta chains below, sequenced in a study of OX40 agonist ivuxolimab in advanced cancers. Measured with immunoSEQ multiplex PCR; TCRdb has only the in-frame clones, and not every one. The sample holds just under 65,000 clones, roughly 88% seen once. The sample consisted of CD4+ or CD8+ T cells sorted from blood, taken in a trial of the OX40 agonist ivuxolimab. The receptors derive from an adult with an advanced solid tumor such as melanoma, head and neck, liver or kidney cancer.

This clone was seen more than once but under ten times. The V gene is TRBV11-3, the J gene TRBJ2-3; 13 nucleotides line up with TRBD2. V was clipped by 5 bases and J by 4 bases; unmatched bases: 6. From germline, CDR1 is SGHNT and CDR2 YENEEA. The CDR3 contains 16 residues. The chain's CDR3 is CASSTRTSGSPDTQYF. The CDR3 DNA follows: TGTGCCAGCAGCACGCGGACTAGCGGGAGCCCAGATACGCAGTATTTT.

J is TRBJ1-3 and V is TRBV5-1, with D possibly matching TRBD1 (5 bases). Trimming cost V 1 base and J 4 bases, with 9 bases left between them. This CDR3 comprises 14 residues. Germline V gene data show CDR1 as SGHRS and CDR2 as YFSETQ. As DNA, the CDR3 is TGCGCCAGCAGCTTGTCGGGGGACGGAAACACCATATATTTT. Translated, it gives CASSLSGDGNTIYF.

The CDR3 here is CASSQFKGTEAFF. The DNA for the CDR3 is TGTGCCAGCAGCCAATTTAAGGGAACTGAAGCTTTCTTT. The chain carries TRBV16 and TRBJ1-1; no firm D call. The CDR3 sequence is 13 residues long. Trimming cost V 1 base and J 5 bases, with 8 bases left between them. Germline CDR1 reads KGHSY; CDR2 reads FQNENV.

The gene calls are TRBV19 and TRBJ1-3; D gene unclear. Per germline, CDR1 LNHDA and CDR2 SQIVND (reference sequence). This CDR3 has 15 residues. The V end was cut by 8 bases, the J end by 0 bases, with 14 bases between. Here the CDR3 reads CASLPIASSGNTIYF. For the CDR3, the DNA is TGTGCCAGTCTCCCCATTGCATCCTCTGGAAACACCATATATTTT.

Concerning this clone itself: Distinct nucleotide sequences in the sample also encode this CDR3. J is TRBJ1-5 and V is TRBV6-1; 9 bases are a match to TRBD1. Trimming removed 9 bases from V and 7 bases from J; junction bases left unmatched: 13. CDR3 length: 15 amino acids. From germline, CDR1 is MNHNS and CDR2 SASEGT. CDR3 region: CASRGGTGINQPQHF. DNA for the CDR3: TGTGCCAGTAGGGGGGGGACAGGGATCAACCAGCCCCAGCATTTT.

V is TRBV4-2 and J is TRBJ2-2, with TRBD2 matching over 11 bases. The ends lost 1 base at V and 7 bases at J; junction bases unmatched: 11. This CDR3 spans 18 amino acids. The V gene's germline CDR1 is LGHNA and CDR2 YNFKEQ. DNA of the CDR3: TGTGCCAGCAGCCAAGTCGGGACTAGCGGTGCTCGGGACGGGGAGCTGTTTTTT. It is translated as CASSQVGTSGARDGELFF.

The CDR3 DNA follows: TGTGCCAGCAGCTACGGACGGATTAATGAAAAACTGTTTTTT. Its protein is CASSYGRINEKLFF. V and J are TRBV5-6 and TRBJ1-4; D not resolved. CDR1 is SGHDT and CDR2 is YYEEEE in the germline V gene. The V end lost 3 bases, the J end lost 4 bases, and 10 bases lay between the germline ends. The CDR3 consists of 14 residues.

This chain joins TRBV30 and TRBJ1-6, with 10 bases fitting TRBD1. The CDR3 sequence is 13 residues long. Germline V CDR1 and CDR2: GTSNPN, SVGIG (reference sequence). After removal of 4 bases from V and 8 bases from J, the junction contained 2 bases not matched to a gene. In DNA, the CDR3 is TGTGCCTGGACCGGGACAGGGGATTCACCCCTCCACTTT. Its protein product is CAWTGTGDSPLHF.

The chain uses TRBV11-2 and TRBJ2-7; D call uncertain. Per germline, CDR1 SGHAT and CDR2 FQNNGV. This CDR3 is 14 amino acids long. The V gene lost 3 bases and the J gene lost 1 base, with 10 bases spanning the gap. This CDR3 reads CASSFGQTSYEQYF. The CDR3 DNA reads TGTGCCAGCAGCTTCGGCCAGACATCCTACGAGCAGTACTTC.

The chain carries TRBV19 and TRBJ2-1; the D gene is possibly TRBD2 (6 bases). V was trimmed by 7 bases and J by 0 bases, leaving 10 bases between them. The CDR3 is 14 residues long. Per the germline V gene, CDR1 is LNHDA and CDR2 is SQIVND (reference sequence). The CDR3 loop is CASTGLHSYNEQFF. DNA for the CDR3: TGTGCCAGTACAGGACTACACTCCTACAATGAGCAGTTCTTC.

The chain couples TRBV2 to TRBJ2-1; TRBD2 agrees at 10 bases. The CDR3 loop spans 15 amino acids. CDR1 is SNHLY, CDR2 FYNNEI, per germline. The junction had 10 bases not matched to a gene; V was cut back by 2 bases and J by 12 bases. The CDR3 region is CASSEMGLARDGQFF. CDR3 DNA: TGTGCCAGCAGTGAAATGGGACTAGCGAGGGATGGGCAGTTCTTC.

The chain employs TRBV5-1 and TRBJ1-1; D uncertain. Trimming cost V 0 bases and J 0 bases, with 6 bases left between them. The CDR3 covers 14 residues. Germline V gene data show CDR1 as SGHRS and CDR2 as YFSETQ. CDR3 DNA sequence: TGCGCCAGCAGCTTGGCGTCGGTGAACACTGAAGCTTTCTTT. Residues: CASSLASVNTEAFF.

The CDR3 bases are TGTGCCAGCAGAACTAGACAGACTAGCGGGAGAGGGGAGCAGTTCTTC. This codes for CASRTRQTSGRGEQFF. The rearrangement joins TRBV11-1 to TRBJ2-1, with TRBD2 matching over 12 bases. Germline V gene data show CDR1 as SGHAT and CDR2 as FQDESV (reference sequence). The CDR3 is made up of 16 amino acids. Trimming cost V 6 bases and J 10 bases; bases outside gene matches: 13.

The chain joins TRBV18 to TRBJ2-7; no reliable D call. V was pared by 3 bases and J by 0 bases, with 6 bases between. The CDR3 has 13 residues. Germline values: CDR1 KGHSH, CDR2 LQKENI. The CDR3 sequence: CASSPGSSYEQYF. CDR3 coding DNA: TGTGCCAGCTCACCCGGGTCCTCCTACGAGCAGTACTTC.

The J gene is TRBJ2-3, the V gene TRBV5-6; TRBD1 is a possible D gene (5 bases). The germline CDR1 and CDR2 sequences are SGHDT and YYEEEE. The V gene lost 0 bases and the J gene lost 0 bases, with 8 bases spanning the gap. The CDR3 contains 15 residues. CDR3 nucleotides: TGTGCCAGCAGCTTGGGGCAGGGAAGCACAGATACGCAGTATTTT. This translates into CASSLGQGSTDTQYF.

V and J are TRBV7-9 and TRBJ2-5; no definite D call. This CDR3 is 14 amino acids long. Germline lookup yields CDR1 SEHNR and CDR2 FQNEAQ (reference sequence). The ends were cut back, 0 bases at V and 1 base at J, with 6 bases in the middle. CDR3 nucleotides: TGTGCCAGCAGCTTAGCAGGATTCCAAGAGACCCAGTACTTC. Translating it yields CASSLAGFQETQYF.

This clone was recorded only once. The chain is built from TRBV4-2 and TRBJ2-7; D remains ambiguous. The CDR3 is 17 residues long. V was pared by 0 bases and J by 3 bases, with 18 bases between. Germline V gene sequence: CDR1 LGHNA, CDR2 YNFKEQ. The CDR3 DNA reads as TGTGCCAGCAGCCAAGATCATTCCAGCACCTTCATCTACGAGCAGTACTTC. Protein sequence: CASSQDHSSTFIYEQYF.

This rearrangement joins TRBV7-2 to TRBJ1-1; TRBD1 matches 7 bases. V was pared by 5 bases and J by 2 bases, with 2 bases of the junction left unmatched. The germline gives CDR1 SGHTA, CDR2 FQGNSA. The CDR3 sequence is 13 residues long. CDR3 DNA sequence: TGTGCCAGCAGCCGGGACAGTAACACTGAAGCTTTCTTT. Protein product: CASSRDSNTEAFF. Full variable domain (rest looked up from reference TRBV7-2 and TRBJ1-1): GAGVSQSPSNKVTEKGKDVELRCDPISGHTALYWYRQSLGQGLEFLIYFQGNSAPDKSGLPSDRFSAERTGGSVSTLTIQRTQQEDSAVYLCASSRDSNTEAFFGQGTRLTVV.

V is TRBV27 and J is TRBJ1-5, with 10 nucleotides matching TRBD1. Looked up from germline, CDR1 is MNHEY and CDR2 is SMNVEV (reference sequence). The CDR3 runs to 15 residues. V shed 6 bases, J shed 7 bases, and the junction held 9 bases outside the gene matches. The CDR3 here is CASSLGGTGDQPQHF. CDR3 coding DNA: TGTGCCAGCAGCCTGGGGGGGACAGGGGACCAGCCCCAGCATTTT.

V and J are TRBV7-9 and TRBJ2-1; possible D gene TRBD2, 5 bases. This CDR3 region has 14 residues. The V gene's germline CDR1 is SEHNR and CDR2 FQNEAQ (reference sequence). V was shortened by 1 base and J by 10 bases, with 14 bases between the two germline ends. The CDR3 DNA reads as TGTGCCAGCAGCTTAGGGCACCCTTCGGGAGAGCAGTTCTTC. Its translation: CASSLGHPSGEQFF.

This chain joins TRBV6-6 and TRBJ1-6, with 7 bases that match TRBD1. Looked up from germline, CDR1 is MNHNY and CDR2 is SVGAGI (reference sequence). CDR3 length equals 15 residues. The V segment lost 4 bases and the J segment 8 bases; nucleotides outside the gene matches: 8. The CDR3 here is CASSFDRENHSPLHF. CDR3 sequence (DNA): TGTGCCAGCAGTTTCGACAGGGAAAATCATTCACCCCTCCACTTT.

In DNA form, the CDR3 reads TGTGCCAGCAGCTTTGGGACAGAGAAACAAGCTTTCTTT. It translates to CASSFGTEKQAFF. The rearrangement uses TRBV7-9 and TRBJ1-1; 7 nucleotides agree with TRBD1. CDR3 size: 13 residues. V lost 3 bases and J lost 9; bases outside the gene matches: 7. Per the germline V gene, CDR1 is SEHNR and CDR2 is FQNEAQ (reference sequence).

The gene calls are TRBV11-1 and TRBJ2-7; perhaps D is TRBD1 or TRBD2 (5 bases each). The CDR3 has 15 residues. CDR1 is SGHAT, CDR2 FQDESV, per germline (reference sequence). The V end was cut by 1 base, the J end by 6 bases, with 16 bases between. The DNA of the CDR3 is TGTGCCAGCAGCTTAGTAGCCTCTACGGGGACCGAGCAGTACTTC. Translated: CASSLVASTGTEQYF. Using reference TRBV11-1 and TRBJ2-7 for the parts outside the CDR3, the full variable domain is EAEVAQSPRYKITEKSQAVAFWCDPISGHATLYWYRQILGQGPELLVQFQDESVVDDSQLPKDRFSAERLKGVDSTLKIQPAELGDSAMYLCASSLVASTGTEQYFGPGTRLTVT.

This clone was seen a handful of times. The CDR3 DNA follows: TGCGCCAGCAGCTTGGTCGGAAGTTATGACGAGCAGTACTTC. Translating it yields CASSLVGSYDEQYF. V gene TRBV5-1 combines with J gene TRBJ2-7; D gene unclear. Germline V gene data show CDR1 as SGHRS and CDR2 as YFSETQ. CDR3 length equals 14 residues. V lost 0 bases and J lost 5, with 12 bases in between. The full variable domain, its missing parts supplied by reference TRBV5-1 and TRBJ2-7, is KAGVTQTPRYLIKTRGQQVTLSCSPISGHRSVSWYQQTPGQGLQFLFEYFSETQRNKGNFPGRFSGRQFSNSRSEMNVSTLELGDSALYLCASSLVGSYDEQYFGPGTRLTVT.

V and J are TRBV5-1 and TRBJ1-1; D remains unclear. V lost 1 base and J lost 2, with 0 bases in between. CDR1 and CDR2 from the germline V gene are SGHRS and YFSETQ. The CDR3 has 11 amino acids. The CDR3 DNA reads TGCGCCAGCAGCTTGAACACTGAAGCTTTCTTT. This codes for CASSLNTEAFF. The complete variable domain, with remaining parts taken from reference TRBV5-1 and TRBJ1-1, reads KAGVTQTPRYLIKTRGQQVTLSCSPISGHRSVSWYQQTPGQGLQFLFEYFSETQRNKGNFPGRFSGRQFSNSRSEMNVSTLELGDSALYLCASSLNTEAFFGQGTRLTVV.

The CDR3 loop is CASSEGAFGWDEQFF. CDR3 bases: TGTGCCAGCAGTGAAGGAGCGTTTGGTTGGGATGAGCAGTTCTTC. This chain links TRBV2 with TRBJ2-1; D uncertain. CDR1 and CDR2 from the germline V gene are SNHLY and FYNNEI. Trimming stripped 1 base from V and 8 bases from J, with 15 bases between. The CDR3 runs 15 residues.

V and J are TRBV2 and TRBJ2-7, with TRBD2 matching over 7 bases. The CDR3 spans 14 residues. CDR1 SNHLY and CDR2 FYNNEI come from the germline V gene. Trimming took 0 bases from V and 6 from J; bases not matched to a gene: 5. CDR3 sequence (DNA): TGTGCCAGCAGTGAAGCGGGAGGGGTCGCCGAGCAGTACTTC. This sequence encodes CASSEAGGVAEQYF.

The V call is TRBV7-8, the J call TRBJ2-1, with 7 bases aligning to TRBD1. This CDR3 has 15 residues. V was pared by 7 bases and J by 4 bases, with 10 bases of the junction left unmatched. Germline loops: CDR1 SGHVS, CDR2 FQNEAQ. Here the CDR3 reads CASTLRDSPYNEQFF. Here the CDR3 DNA reads TGTGCCAGCACGCTAAGGGACAGCCCGTACAATGAGCAGTTCTTC.

The V gene is TRBV4-2, the J gene TRBJ2-7; no definite D call. CDR3 size: 12 residues. Germline values: CDR1 LGHNA, CDR2 YNFKEQ. Trimming pared 5 bases from V and 3 bases from J, leaving 8 bases between. CDR3 sequence (DNA): TGTGCCAGCAGCACACAACACTACGAGCAGTACTTC. Protein: CASSTQHYEQYF.

The chain employs TRBV28 and TRBJ2-1, with a possible D match to TRBD2 (6 bases). The germline V and J ends were trimmed by 6 bases and 10 bases, with 13 bases remaining between them. Germline V CDR1 and CDR2: MDHEN, SYDVKM. The CDR3 has 12 residues. The CDR3 here is CASRLVRGEQFF. CDR3 in DNA: TGTGCCAGCAGGCTTGTCCGGGGGGAGCAGTTCTTC.

The CDR3 here is CASKPPGGADTQYF. CDR3 bases: TGTGCCAGTAAACCTCCTGGTGGCGCAGATACGCAGTATTTT. The V call is TRBV19, the J call TRBJ2-3; D not resolved. Trimming took 7 bases from V and 4 from J, leaving 15 bases between them. CDR3 length: 14 amino acids. CDR1 is LNHDA, CDR2 SQIVND, per germline (reference sequence).

The chain is built from TRBV21-1 and TRBJ1-2. TRBV21-1 is tagged as a pseudogene. This CDR3 is 14 amino acids long. The CDR3 nucleotides read TGTGCCAGCAGCATGCCGGGGGCGTATGATGGCTACACCTTC. Residues: CASSMPGAYDGYTF.